A single sample gave rise to the 9 T cell receptor beta chains below, sequenced in a study of blood T cell repertoires in COVID-19. Generated by immunoSEQ multiplex PCR, the TCRdb table keeps only in-frame clones and is missing some. This table holds about 140,000 clones, about three quarters found once. What was sequenced was PBMCs or T cells enriched from blood (not recorded which). The receptor source for this set is a woman aged 45-65 years who had recovered from COVID-19.

This sequence joins TRBV7-2 and TRBJ1-5; D is undetermined. V lost 3 bases and J 11 bases, leaving 17 bases between the germline ends. CDR3 length: 14 residues. The V gene's germline CDR1 is SGHTA and CDR2 FQGNSA. DNA for the CDR3: TGTGCCAGCAGCTTGGGCCGGAGGACTTGGTCCCAGCATTTT. Its translation: CASSLGRRTWSQHF.

The chain employs TRBV28 and TRBJ1-5; 7 nucleotides agree with TRBD1. Germline V lookup: CDR1 MDHEN, CDR2 SYDVKM. V lost 4 bases and J lost 6; bases outside the gene matches: 18. The CDR3 runs 18 residues. This CDR3 is CASSSIMGRDREGQPQHF. The CDR3, as DNA: TGTGCCAGCAGTTCCATTATGGGACGAGACAGGGAAGGTCAGCCCCAGCATTTT.

The V and J genes are TRBV7-3 and TRBJ2-1; D perhaps matches TRBD1 (6 bases). V dropped 5 bases and J dropped 0 bases, with 11 bases sitting between them. Germline V CDR1 and CDR2: SGHTA, FQGTGA. The CDR3 runs to 15 residues. CDR3 residues: CASSDRSSSYNEQFF. The CDR3 DNA is TGTGCCAGCAGCGACAGGTCGAGCTCCTACAATGAGCAGTTCTTC.

In this sample, this clone turned up once. This chain connects TRBV29-1 to TRBJ2-5; 8 bases match TRBD1. V lost 4 bases and J lost 5; bases outside the gene matches: 9. Germline values: CDR1 SQVTM, CDR2 ANQGSEA. The CDR3 spans 14 residues. CDR3 in amino acids: CSVVGQGAWETQYF. CDR3 in DNA: TGCAGCGTTGTTGGGCAGGGGGCTTGGGAGACCCAGTACTTC.

As concerns this clone: At one end, the junction sequence differs from germline, possibly due to a read error. This chain links TRBV7-7 with TRBJ1-4, with no clear D. The length of the CDR3 is 15 residues. CDR1 is SSHAT, CDR2 FNYEAQ, per germline (reference sequence). CDR3 sequence (DNA): TGTGCTAGCAGCTTCTCCCGGGCAACTAATGAAAAACTGTTTTTT. It specifies CASSFSRATNEKLFF. The variable domain in full, completed from reference TRBV7-7 and TRBJ1-4, reads GAGVSQSPRYKVTKRGQDVTLRCDPISSHATLYWYQQALGQGPEFLTYFNYEAQPDKSGLPSDRFSAERPEGSISTLTIQRTEQRDSAMYRCASSFSRATNEKLFFGSGTQLSVL.

This clone was counted between two and nine times. This chain joins TRBV27 and TRBJ2-7; 8 bases fit TRBD2. This CDR3 comprises 14 residues. Per germline, CDR1 MNHEY and CDR2 SMNVEV (reference sequence). V shed 5 bases and J 0 bases; nucleotides not matched to a gene: 3. CDR3: CASSRSGSSYEQYF. CDR3 nucleotide sequence: TGTGCCAGCAGTCGAAGCGGGAGCTCCTACGAGCAGTACTTC.

The rearrangement links TRBV6-1 to TRBJ2-1, with a weak D call TRBD2 (6 bases). Germline loops: CDR1 MNHNS, CDR2 SASEGT. The CDR3 loop spans 16 amino acids. Trimming removed 2 bases from V and 5 bases from J, with 16 bases in between. The CDR3 sequence: CASSETALAGHNEQFF. DNA of the CDR3: TGTGCCAGCAGTGAAACGGCCCTCGCGGGACACAATGAGCAGTTCTTC.

This chain joins TRBV2 and TRBJ1-2; D call uncertain. Looked up from germline, CDR1 is SNHLY and CDR2 is FYNNEI. Trimming stripped 1 base from V and 6 bases from J, with 18 bases between. The CDR3 has 16 residues. The CDR3 protein is CASSEVVRTTRDGYTF. The CDR3 region has the DNA TGTGCCAGCAGTGAAGTGGTGCGGACCACGCGGGATGGCTACACCTTC.

The chain recombines TRBV28 with TRBJ2-3, with 9 positions matching TRBD2. The J segment lost 2 bases and the V segment lost 8 bases, leaving 11 bases of the junction unmatched. The CDR3 spans 16 residues. Per germline, CDR1 MDHEN and CDR2 SYDVKM. CDR3 sequence reads: CASGGSLAGNTDTQYF. CDR3 in DNA: TGTGCCAGCGGGGGCTCCCTAGCGGGAAACACAGATACGCAGTATTTT.